This T cell receptor (beta chain) appears in the sequencing data of a study of blood T cells in healthy people across ages. Study as a whole: Template switching captured about one barcoded beta molecule per two T cells.

Extracted total RNA amounted to at least 5.5 micrograms for each sample. Primers used in a second PCR of roughly 6 to 11 cycles were a sample-barcoded 5' primer and a J-beta primer mix. Each cDNA molecule carried a tag from a template-switch adaptor that contained 12 random nucleotides. TCRdb re-called the 5' RACE reads through MiXCR, storing one row per CDR3 protein. Altogether roughly 500,000 distinct CDR3 sequences are present, 24% being singletons, with the ten largest covering approximately 10%. The data also belong to a second study, concerning T cells of mothers and their children.

The specimen sequenced was blood. The receptor was derived from a boy between 5 and 17 years old in good health.

CDR3 protein: CASSLPFRGVGQETQYF. CDR3 sequence (DNA): TGTGCCAGCAGCTTACCCTTCCGGGGAGTAGGCCAAGAGACCCAGTACTTC. This sequence joins TRBV7-2 and TRBJ2-5; D is perhaps TRBD2 (5 bases). Trimming cost V 2 bases and J 1 base, with 17 bases left between them. This CDR3 comprises 17 residues. The germline CDR1 and CDR2 sequences are SGHTA and FQGNSA.